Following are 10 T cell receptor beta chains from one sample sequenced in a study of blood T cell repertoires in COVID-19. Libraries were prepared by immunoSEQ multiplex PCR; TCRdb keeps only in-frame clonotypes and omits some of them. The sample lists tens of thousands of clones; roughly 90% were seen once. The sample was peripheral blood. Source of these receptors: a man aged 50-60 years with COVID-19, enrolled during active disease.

The CDR3 region is CASSPPAGGSLDRYVNEQFF. As DNA, the CDR3 is TGTGCCAGCTCACCACCGGCGGGGGGCTCTCTTGATAGATACGTGAATGAGCAGTTCTTC. The chain has TRBV18 and TRBJ2-1, with 8 bases fitting TRBD2. Germline V gives CDR1 KGHSH, CDR2 LQKENI. The CDR3 totals 20 residues. V gave up 0 bases and J gave up 7 bases; unmatched junction bases: 20.

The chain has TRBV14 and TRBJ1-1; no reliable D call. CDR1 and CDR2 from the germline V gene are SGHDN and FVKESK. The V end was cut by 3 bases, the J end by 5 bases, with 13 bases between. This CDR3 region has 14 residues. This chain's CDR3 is CASSQTPGNTEAFF. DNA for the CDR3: TGTGCCAGCAGCCAGACCCCGGGGAATACTGAAGCTTTCTTT.

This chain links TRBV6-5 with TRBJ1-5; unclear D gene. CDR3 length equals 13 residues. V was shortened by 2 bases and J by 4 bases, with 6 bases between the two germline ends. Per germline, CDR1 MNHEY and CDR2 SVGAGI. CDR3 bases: TGTGCCAGCAGTTACGCGGGGAATCAGCCCCAGCATTTT. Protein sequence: CASSYAGNQPQHF.

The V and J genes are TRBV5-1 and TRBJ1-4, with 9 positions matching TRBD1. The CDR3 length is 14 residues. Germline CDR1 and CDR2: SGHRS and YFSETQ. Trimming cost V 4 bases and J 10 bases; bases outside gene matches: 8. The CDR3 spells CASSRDREAGKLFF. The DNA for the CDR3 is TGCGCCAGCAGCCGGGACAGGGAGGCGGGAAAACTGTTTTTT.

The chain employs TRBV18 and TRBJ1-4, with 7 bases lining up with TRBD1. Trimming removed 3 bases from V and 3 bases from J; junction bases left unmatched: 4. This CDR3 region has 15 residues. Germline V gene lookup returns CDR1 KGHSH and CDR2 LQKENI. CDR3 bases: TGTGCCAGCTCACCTATTGGGACAGCTAATGAAAAACTGTTTTTT. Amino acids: CASSPIGTANEKLFF.

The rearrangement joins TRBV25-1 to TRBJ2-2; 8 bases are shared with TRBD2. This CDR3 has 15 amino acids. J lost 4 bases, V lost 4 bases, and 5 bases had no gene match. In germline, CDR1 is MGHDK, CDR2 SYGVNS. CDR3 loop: CASSAPGGGTGELFF. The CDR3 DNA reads TGTGCCAGCAGTGCCCCGGGGGGGGGCACCGGGGAGCTGTTTTTT.

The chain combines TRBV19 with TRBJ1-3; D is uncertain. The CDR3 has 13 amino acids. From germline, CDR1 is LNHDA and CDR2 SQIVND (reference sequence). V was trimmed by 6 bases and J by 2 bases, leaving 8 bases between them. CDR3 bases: TGTGCCAGTAGGTTGTCGGCTGGAAACACCATATATTTT. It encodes CASRLSAGNTIYF.

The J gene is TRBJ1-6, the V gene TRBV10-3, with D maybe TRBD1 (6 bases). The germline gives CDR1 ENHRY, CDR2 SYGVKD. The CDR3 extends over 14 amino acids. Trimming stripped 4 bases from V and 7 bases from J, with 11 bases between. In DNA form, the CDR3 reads TGTGCCATCAGTGGGGGGGGGCGGAATTCACCCCTCCACTTT. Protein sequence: CAISGGGRNSPLHF.

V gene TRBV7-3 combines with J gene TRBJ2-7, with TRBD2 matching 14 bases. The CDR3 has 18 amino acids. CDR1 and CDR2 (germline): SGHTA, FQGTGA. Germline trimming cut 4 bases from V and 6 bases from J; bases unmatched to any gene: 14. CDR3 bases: TGTGCCAGCAGCTCGGGACTAGCGGGGGTAATCTTCCCGATCGAGCAGTACTTC. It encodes CASSSGLAGVIFPIEQYF.

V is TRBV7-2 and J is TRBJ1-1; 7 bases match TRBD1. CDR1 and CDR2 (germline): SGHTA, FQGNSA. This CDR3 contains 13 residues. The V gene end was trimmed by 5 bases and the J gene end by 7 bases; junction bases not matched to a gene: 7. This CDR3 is CASSPDRQGEAFF. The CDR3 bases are TGTGCCAGCAGCCCAGACCGACAGGGTGAAGCTTTCTTT.